These T cell receptor beta chains were read from a single sample in a study of blood T cells in healthy people across ages. A single record per CDR3 protein comes from TCRdb applying MiXCR to the 5' RACE reads. The sample holds roughly 700,000 distinct CDR3 sequences, 49% seen once. The specimen was blood. The source is a woman aged 55-69 years in good health. Each CDR3 is given with its conserved first and last residue. The D gene is left open where the match is weak. Rows give clone size only sometimes, using once, few, many, or a class for an expanded clone.

size: few
length: 12
D: NA
V: TRBV9
J: TRBJ2-1
CDR3: CASSVRAGEQFF
DNA: TGTGCCAGCAGCGTGAGGGCGGGTGAGCAGTTCTTC

size: few
length: 16
D: TRBD2
V: TRBV20-1
J: TRBJ2-5
CDR3: CSASGLAGGPAKTQYF
DNA: TGCAGTGCTAGCGGACTAGCGGGAGGCCCTGCCAAGACCCAGTACTTC

size: NA
length: 15
D: NA
V: TRBV6-2/TRBV6-3
J: TRBJ1-1
CDR3: CASSYTTVVNTEAFF
DNA: TGTGCCAGCAGTTACACGACAGTTGTCAACACTGAAGCTTTCTTT

size: NA
length: 12
D: NA
V: TRBV10-3
J: TRBJ2-3
CDR3: CAISDSTDTQYF
DNA: TGTGCCATCAGTGACTCTACAGATACGCAGTATTTT

size: NA
length: 14
D: TRBD1
V: TRBV4-3
J: TRBJ1-6
CDR3: CASSQPGTASPLHF
DNA: TGCGCCAGCAGCCAACCCGGGACAGCGTCACCCCTCCACTTT

size: few
length: 14
D: TRBD2
V: TRBV18
J: TRBJ2-3
CDR3: CASSALADTDTQYF
DNA: TGTGCCAGCTCGGCACTAGCGGACACAGATACGCAGTATTTT

size: NA
length: 14
D: NA
V: TRBV7-2
J: TRBJ1-2
CDR3: CASTARGQNYGYTF
DNA: TGTGCCAGCACCGCGCGCGGACAGAACTATGGCTACACCTTC

size: NA
length: 15
D: TRBD1
V: TRBV20-1
J: TRBJ1-2
CDR3: CSAREGQGMGYGYTF
DNA: TGCAGTGCTAGAGAGGGACAGGGAATGGGGTATGGCTACACCTTC

size: NA
length: 15
D: TRBD2
V: TRBV12-3/TRBV12-4
J: TRBJ2-3
CDR3: CASSDGLAGGDTQYF
DNA: TGTGCCAGCAGTGACGGACTAGCGGGAGGGGATACGCAGTATTTT

size: few
length: 16
D: NA
V: TRBV27
J: TRBJ2-6
CDR3: CASSLSPGTGANVLTF
DNA: TGTGCCAGCAGTTTATCCCCAGGGACCGGGGCCAACGTCCTGACTTTC

size: NA
length: 12
D: NA
V: TRBV24-1
J: TRBJ1-1
CDR3: CATTDGHTEAFF
DNA: TGTGCCACCACGGACGGACACACTGAAGCTTTCTTT

size: once
length: 17
D: TRBD1
V: TRBV10-3
J: TRBJ2-3
CDR3: CAISRGSQGPLTDTQYF
DNA: TGTGCCATCAGCAGGGGGTCACAGGGGCCCCTCACAGATACGCAGTATTTT

size: NA
length: 14
D: TRBD1
V: TRBV12-3/TRBV12-4
J: TRBJ2-3
CDR3: CASSLDRGSDTQYF
DNA: TGTGCCAGCAGTCTCGACAGGGGGAGTGATACGCAGTATTTT

size: few
length: 13
D: NA
V: TRBV7-2
J: TRBJ2-1
CDR3: CASSFSGGNEQFF
DNA: TGTGCCAGCAGCTTCTCTGGCGGGAATGAGCAGTTCTTC

size: few
length: 18
D: TRBD2
V: TRBV4-2
J: TRBJ2-1
CDR3: CASSHTGTSGPSYNEQFF
DNA: TGTGCCAGCAGCCATACCGGGACTAGCGGACCATCCTACAATGAGCAGTTCTTC

size: NA
length: 14
D: NA
V: TRBV5-1
J: TRBJ1-1
CDR3: CASSWTVQNTEAFF
DNA: TGCGCCAGCAGCTGGACAGTGCAAAACACTGAAGCTTTCTTT

size: NA
length: 13
D: TRBD2
V: TRBV3-1
J: TRBJ2-7
CDR3: CASSQGLFYEQYF
DNA: TGTGCCAGCAGCCAGGGACTATTCTACGAGCAGTACTTC

size: NA
length: 17
D: TRBD2
V: TRBV5-1
J: TRBJ2-1
CDR3: CASRDGGSGTAYNEQFF
DNA: TGCGCCAGCAGGGATGGCGGGAGCGGGACCGCCTACAATGAGCAGTTCTTC

size: NA
length: 14
D: TRBD1
V: TRBV7-9
J: TRBJ2-3
CDR3: CASSLTQGADTQYF
DNA: TGTGCCAGCAGCTTAACGCAGGGGGCAGATACGCAGTATTTT

size: NA
length: 14
D: NA
V: TRBV27
J: TRBJ2-2
CDR3: CASSRTSVSGELFF
DNA: TGTGCCAGCAGCCGGACATCGGTATCCGGGGAGCTGTTTTTT

size: NA
length: 13
D: NA
V: TRBV25-1
J: TRBJ2-5
CDR3: CASSVGSRETQYF
DNA: TGTGCCAGCAGTGTCGGGAGTCGAGAGACCCAGTACTTC

size: NA
length: 13
D: NA
V: TRBV2
J: TRBJ2-3
CDR3: CAIKGVITDTQYF
DNA: TGTGCCATTAAAGGGGTAATAACAGATACGCAGTATTTT

size: once
length: 14
D: NA
V: TRBV4-2
J: TRBJ1-2
CDR3: CASSQEGNNYGYTF
DNA: TGTGCCAGCAGCCAAGAGGGTAATAACTATGGCTACACCTTC

size: few
length: 15
D: NA
V: TRBV5-1
J: TRBJ1-1
CDR3: CASSLFRVGNTEAFF
DNA: TGCGCCAGCAGCTTGTTTCGGGTAGGGAACACTGAAGCTTTCTTT

size: NA
length: 18
D: NA
V: TRBV7-2
J: TRBJ2-7
CDR3: CASSLLPGPGAKGYEQYF
DNA: TGTGCCAGCAGCTTACTGCCCGGGCCTGGAGCGAAGGGCTACGAGCAGTACTTC

size: NA
length: 16
D: NA
V: TRBV7-9
J: TRBJ2-5
CDR3: CASSLANLLRQETQYF
DNA: TGTGCCAGCAGCTTAGCCAATCTCCTGAGACAAGAGACCCAGTACTTC

size: NA
length: 15
D: NA
V: TRBV3-1
J: TRBJ2-3
CDR3: CASSQASARRDTQYF
DNA: TGTGCCAGCAGCCAAGCTTCGGCCAGGAGAGATACGCAGTATTTT

size: NA
length: 13
D: NA
V: TRBV28
J: TRBJ2-6
CDR3: CASRVPGANVPTF
DNA: TGTGCCAGCAGGGTCCCCGGGGCCAACGTCCCGACTTTC

size: few
length: 17
D: TRBD1
V: TRBV5-6
J: TRBJ2-1
CDR3: CASSGDRGRSGGNEQFF
DNA: TGTGCCAGCAGCGGAGACAGGGGGCGAAGCGGCGGGAATGAGCAGTTCTTC

size: NA
length: 15
D: TRBD1
V: TRBV3-1
J: TRBJ2-1
CDR3: CASSPDRQYGNEQFF
DNA: TGTGCCAGCAGCCCGGACAGGCAATACGGCAATGAGCAGTTCTTC

size: NA
length: 15
D: NA
V: TRBV5-1
J: TRBJ2-1
CDR3: CASSFAQGVYNEQFF
DNA: TGCGCCAGCAGCTTTGCCCAGGGAGTCTACAATGAGCAGTTCTTC

size: few
length: 13
D: NA
V: TRBV20-1
J: TRBJ1-5
CDR3: CSAREDQNQPQHF
DNA: TGCAGTGCTAGGGAGGACCAGAATCAGCCCCAGCATTTT

size: NA
length: 14
D: NA
V: TRBV19
J: TRBJ1-6
CDR3: CASSIRDGNSPLHF
DNA: TGTGCCAGTAGTATCCGGGACGGTAATTCACCCCTCCACTTT

size: few
length: 13
D: NA
V: TRBV6-2/TRBV6-3
J: TRBJ1-2
CDR3: CASTGPGPYGYTF
DNA: TGTGCGTCGACAGGACCGGGACCATATGGCTACACCTTC

size: NA
length: 14
D: NA
V: TRBV7-2
J: TRBJ2-3
CDR3: CASSPPQITDTQYF
DNA: TGTGCCAGCAGCCCCCCCCAGATCACAGATACGCAGTATTTT

size: NA
length: 14
D: NA
V: TRBV29-1
J: TRBJ1-2
CDR3: CSVGSRQTNNGYTF
DNA: TGCAGCGTTGGTTCCCGGCAGACTAACAATGGCTACACCTTC

size: NA
length: 13
D: NA
V: TRBV10-3
J: TRBJ1-6
CDR3: CAIIVGGGGSLHF
DNA: TGTGCCATCATTGTGGGAGGTGGGGGCAGCCTCCACTTT

size: NA
length: 17
D: TRBD2
V: TRBV6-2/TRBV6-3
J: TRBJ2-2
CDR3: CASSYRSGRANTGELFF
DNA: TGTGCCAGCAGTTACAGGAGCGGGAGGGCGAACACCGGGGAGCTGTTTTTT

size: once
length: 13
D: TRBD2
V: TRBV20-1
J: TRBJ2-1
CDR3: CSALAGGAQEQFF
DNA: TGCAGCGCTCTAGCGGGAGGGGCGCAGGAGCAGTTCTTC

size: few
length: 16
D: TRBD2
V: TRBV6-5
J: TRBJ2-3
CDR3: CASSHSGLAGADTQYF
DNA: TGTGCCAGCAGCCATTCGGGACTAGCGGGAGCAGATACGCAGTATTTT

size: few
length: 14
D: TRBD2
V: TRBV7-9
J: TRBJ2-5
CDR3: CASSRRLAGETQYF
DNA: TGTGCCAGCAGCCGTAGACTAGCGGGAGAGACCCAGTACTTC

size: NA
length: 14
D: TRBD1
V: TRBV29-1
J: TRBJ1-2
CDR3: CSVMADRGRYGYTF
DNA: TGCAGCGTTATGGCGGACAGGGGGCGCTATGGCTACACCTTC

size: few
length: 15
D: NA
V: TRBV24-1
J: TRBJ2-2
CDR3: CATSSSDKNTGELFF
DNA: TGTGCCACCAGTTCATCGGACAAGAACACCGGGGAGCTGTTTTTT

size: NA
length: 14
D: NA
V: TRBV20-1
J: TRBJ1-2
CDR3: CSARDGAIGYGYTF
DNA: TGCAGTGCTAGAGACGGGGCTATTGGCTATGGCTACACCTTC

size: NA
length: 15
D: NA
V: TRBV7-2
J: TRBJ1-2
CDR3: CASSLSYAANYGYTF
DNA: TGTGCCAGCAGCTTAAGCTACGCGGCTAACTATGGCTACACCTTC

size: few
length: 10
D: NA
V: TRBV20-1
J: TRBJ2-1
CDR3: CSVRENEQFF
DNA: TGCAGTGTGAGGGAGAATGAGCAGTTCTTC

size: NA
length: 13
D: NA
V: TRBV7-2
J: TRBJ2-4
CDR3: CASSLRATNIQYF
DNA: TGTGCCAGCAGCTTACGGGCAACAAACATTCAGTACTTC

size: NA
length: 15
D: NA
V: TRBV5-1
J: TRBJ2-1
CDR3: CASSLGRVSYNEQFF
DNA: TGTGCCAGCAGCTTAGGTCGGGTTTCCTACAATGAGCAGTTCTTC

size: NA
length: 14
D: NA
V: TRBV2
J: TRBJ2-3
CDR3: CASRVGLHTDTQYF
DNA: TGTGCCAGCAGGGTTGGACTGCACACAGATACGCAGTATTTT

size: NA
length: 16
D: NA
V: TRBV18
J: TRBJ1-6
CDR3: CASSPRGAGLDSPLHF
DNA: TGTGCCAGCTCACCACGGGGGGCAGGGTTGGATTCACCCCTCCACTTT

size: few
length: 17
D: TRBD2
V: TRBV6-2/TRBV6-3
J: TRBJ2-1
CDR3: CASNDGTSGRVYNEQFF
DNA: TGTGCCAGCAACGACGGGACTAGCGGGAGGGTATACAATGAGCAGTTCTTC

size: NA
length: 15
D: NA
V: TRBV28
J: TRBJ1-2
CDR3: CASSPSTPLGYGYTF
DNA: TGTGCCAGCAGCCCCTCGACCCCGTTAGGATATGGCTACACCTTC

size: NA
length: 13
D: TRBD1
V: TRBV20-1
J: TRBJ2-4
CDR3: CSARVAGGNIQYF
DNA: TGCAGTGCTAGAGTGGCAGGGGGAAACATTCAGTACTTC